This T cell receptor (beta chain) was recovered during a study of CD8+CD57+ T cells in acquired aplastic anemia. Overall study: The study obtained an average of about 3.1 ug of DNA from sorted CD4+ and CD8+ cells.

Whole-study results and caveats: CD8+ Simpson's diversity in patients was not significantly different from that in controls.

Before being chosen for sequencing, patients had shown CD8+CD57+ cell expansion by flow cytometry. Severe acquired aplastic anemia was present in all patients. Patients were untreated when blood was sampled. According to the study, genomic DNA was the template for TCR beta VDJ and CDR3 profiling. TCRdb ran MiXCR on the reads and lists one entry per CDR3 protein. Of some 150,000 distinct CDR3 sequences listed, 71% are singletons. Regarding this clonotype: Its matching antigen is unknown.

The source material was sorted CD4+, CD8+, or CD8+CD57+ T cells (not recorded which) from PBMCs. This receptor was identified in a human donor with aplastic anemia.

CDR3 sequence reads: CASSLGVSSSTDTQYF. The CDR3, as DNA: TGTGCCAGCAGCTTAGGGGTCAGCTCTAGCACAGATACGCAGTATTTT. This chain joins TRBV7-3 and TRBJ2-3, with unresolved D. Germline V gives CDR1 SGHTA, CDR2 FQGTGA. Trimming shortened V by 2 bases and J by 0 bases, and 12 bases separated the two germline ends. This CDR3 has 16 residues.